The rows below give T cell receptor beta chains drawn from one sample of a study of cytomegalovirus exposure and HLA in healthy donors. Sequencing used immunoSEQ multiplex PCR; TCRdb keeps in-frame clones, though not all of them. This table has about 200,000 clones, 80% to 85% appearing once. The sample was PBMCs. These receptors were obtained from a woman aged 50 to 60 in good health and CMV-seropositive. The CDR3 runs from the conserved cysteine through the conserved F or W.

v_call cdr3_length cdr3_aa
TRBV28 17 CASSRRNWAAGQETQYF
TRBV28 15 CASSLQGGEGQPQHF
TRBV25-1 12 CASSEYKGGHTF
TRBV28 13 CASSADFNNEQFF
TRBV11-3 14 CASRPTGTNTEAFF
TRBV11-3 11 CASSLKNSQYF
TRBV19 19 CASRPLLAGGPEEYNEQFF
TRBV29-1 10 CSHGPSEGYF
TRBV18 14 CASSPGLDQETQYF
TRBV2 14 CASRIQGGGETQYF
TRBV7-9 13 CASSLQGATGYTF
TRBV28 15 CASSSPGQGGSPLHF
TRBV5-8 12 CANSLDIYGYTF
TRBV7-9 12 CSSSRRTGRRYF
TRBV6-6 13 CASNGGQGDTQYF
TRBV28 14 CASTSGDRGDTQYF
TRBV5-6 12 CASSFGVYEQYF
TRBV5-1 16 CASSPGLAAGGDTQYF
TRBV2 16 CASTIRLAGGKETQYF
TRBV11-3 14 CASSSGSLGDTQYF
TRBV18 15 CASSPSTEVNYGYTF
TRBV4-3 15 CASSQEVAGVNGYTF
TRBV28 15 CASRSGTGGNYEQYF
TRBV9 16 CASSATGTSGATQQYF
TRBV4-1 15 CASSQFNAGSYEQYF
TRBV27 16 CASKRSGSTSTDTQYF
TRBV5-1 14 CASSLSGSSNEQFF
TRBV7-2 14 CASSLAIGAYEQYF